This TCR beta chain was recorded in a study of shared clonotypes between healthy human individuals. V lost 0 bases, J lost 5 bases, and 4 bases lay in between. Germline loops: CDR1 LNHDA, CDR2 SQIVND (reference sequence). The CDR3 is 12 amino acids. Data came from immunoSEQ multiplex PCR; TCRdb stores just in-frame clones and leaves some out. Of millions of clones listed, roughly 95% are singletons. Input material: naive CD4+ T cells sorted from blood. Sample subset: CD45RA+ positively selected. The chain recombines TRBV19 with TRBJ2-5; D is uncertain. This TCR was recovered from a man aged 18 to 30 in good health. This CDR3 is CASSIDTETQYF. CDR3 nucleotides: TGTGCCAGTAGTATAGATACGGAGACCCAGTACTTC.